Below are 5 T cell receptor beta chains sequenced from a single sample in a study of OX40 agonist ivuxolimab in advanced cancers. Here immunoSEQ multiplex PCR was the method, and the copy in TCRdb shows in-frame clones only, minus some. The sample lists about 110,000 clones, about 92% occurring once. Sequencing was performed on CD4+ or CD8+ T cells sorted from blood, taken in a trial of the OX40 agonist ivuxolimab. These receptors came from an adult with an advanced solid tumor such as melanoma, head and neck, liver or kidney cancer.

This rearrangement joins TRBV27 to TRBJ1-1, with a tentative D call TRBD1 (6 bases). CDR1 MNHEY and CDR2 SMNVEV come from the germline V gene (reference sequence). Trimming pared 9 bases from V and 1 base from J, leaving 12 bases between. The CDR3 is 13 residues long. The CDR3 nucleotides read TGTGCCAGTTGGGACAATGCGAACACTGAAGCTTTCTTT. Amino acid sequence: CASWDNANTEAFF.

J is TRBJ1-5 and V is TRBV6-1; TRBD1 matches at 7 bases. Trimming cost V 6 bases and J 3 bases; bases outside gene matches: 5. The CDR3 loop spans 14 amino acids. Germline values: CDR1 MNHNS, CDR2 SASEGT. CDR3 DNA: TGTGCCAGCAGCCAGACAGGGTACAATCAGCCCCAGCATTTT. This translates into CASSQTGYNQPQHF.

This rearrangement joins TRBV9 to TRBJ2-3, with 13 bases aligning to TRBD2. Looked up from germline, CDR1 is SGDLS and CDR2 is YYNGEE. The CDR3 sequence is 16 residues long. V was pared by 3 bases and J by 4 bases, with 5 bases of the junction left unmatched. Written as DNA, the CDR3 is TGTGCCAGCAGCGCCGGGACTAGCGGGAATGCAGATACGCAGTATTTT. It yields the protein CASSAGTSGNADTQYF.

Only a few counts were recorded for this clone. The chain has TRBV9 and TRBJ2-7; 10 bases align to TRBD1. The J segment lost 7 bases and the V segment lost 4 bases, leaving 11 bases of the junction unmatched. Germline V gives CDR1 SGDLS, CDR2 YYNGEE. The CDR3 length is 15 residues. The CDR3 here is CASSSSSRTGGEQYF. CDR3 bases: TGTGCCAGCAGCTCCTCCTCAAGGACAGGGGGAGAGCAGTACTTC.

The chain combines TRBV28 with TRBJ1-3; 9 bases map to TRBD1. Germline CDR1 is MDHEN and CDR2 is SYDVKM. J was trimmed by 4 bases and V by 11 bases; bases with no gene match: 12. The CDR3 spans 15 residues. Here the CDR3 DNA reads TGTGCCGGGGCGGGACAGGGAACGCGCGGAAACACCATATATTTT. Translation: CAGAGQGTRGNTIYF.